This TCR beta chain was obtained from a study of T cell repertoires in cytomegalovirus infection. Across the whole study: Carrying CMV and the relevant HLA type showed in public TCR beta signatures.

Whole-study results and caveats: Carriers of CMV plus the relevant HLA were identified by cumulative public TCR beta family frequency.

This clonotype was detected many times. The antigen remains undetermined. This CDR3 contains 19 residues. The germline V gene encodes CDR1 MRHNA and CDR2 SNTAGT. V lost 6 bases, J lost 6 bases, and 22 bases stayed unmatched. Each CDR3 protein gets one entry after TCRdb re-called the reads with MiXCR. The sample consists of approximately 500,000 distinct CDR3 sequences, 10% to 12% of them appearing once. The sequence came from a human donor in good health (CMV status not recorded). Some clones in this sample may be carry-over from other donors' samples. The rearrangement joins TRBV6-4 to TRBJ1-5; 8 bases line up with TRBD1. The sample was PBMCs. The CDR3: CASRLVLANGTGGGQPQHF. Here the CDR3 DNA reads TGTGCCAGCAGATTAGTTCTCGCGAACGGGACAGGAGGTGGTCAGCCCCAGCATTTT.